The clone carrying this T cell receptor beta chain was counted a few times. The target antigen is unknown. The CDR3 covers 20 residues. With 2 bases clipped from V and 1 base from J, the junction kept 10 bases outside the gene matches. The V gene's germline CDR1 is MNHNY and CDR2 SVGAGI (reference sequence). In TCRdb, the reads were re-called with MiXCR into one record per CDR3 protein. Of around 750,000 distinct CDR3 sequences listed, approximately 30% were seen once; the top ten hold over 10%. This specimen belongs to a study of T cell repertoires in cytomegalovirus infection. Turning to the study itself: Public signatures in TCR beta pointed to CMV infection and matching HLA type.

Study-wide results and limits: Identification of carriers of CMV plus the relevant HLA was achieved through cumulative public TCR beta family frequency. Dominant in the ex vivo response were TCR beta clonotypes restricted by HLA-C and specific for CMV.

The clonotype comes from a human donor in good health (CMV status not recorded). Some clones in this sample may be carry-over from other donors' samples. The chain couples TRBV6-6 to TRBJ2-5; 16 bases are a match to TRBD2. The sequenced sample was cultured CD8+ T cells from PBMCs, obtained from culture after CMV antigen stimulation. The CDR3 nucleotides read TGTGCCAGCAGTTACACCGCCGGGACTAGCGGGGGGGTGGCCCAAGAGACCCAGTACTTC. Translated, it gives CASSYTAGTSGGVAQETQYF.